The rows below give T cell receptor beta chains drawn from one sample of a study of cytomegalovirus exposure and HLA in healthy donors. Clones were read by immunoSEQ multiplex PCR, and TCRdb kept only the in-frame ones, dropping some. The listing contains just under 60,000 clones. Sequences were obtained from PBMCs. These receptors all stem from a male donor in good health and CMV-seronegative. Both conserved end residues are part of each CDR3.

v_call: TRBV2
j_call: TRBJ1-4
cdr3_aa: CASIDAGNNEKLFF

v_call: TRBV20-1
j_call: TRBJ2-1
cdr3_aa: CSGQGDNEQFF

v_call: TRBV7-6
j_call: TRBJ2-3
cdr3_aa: CASSPTSGGDTQYF

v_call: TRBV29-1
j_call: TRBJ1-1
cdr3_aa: CSVADRHMNTEAFF

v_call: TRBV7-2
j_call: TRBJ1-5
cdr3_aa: CASSFREGGGQPQHF

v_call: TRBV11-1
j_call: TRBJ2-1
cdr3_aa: CASSPQRNEQFF

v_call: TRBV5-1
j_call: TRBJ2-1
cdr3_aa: CASSSGGLAGGSADNEQFF

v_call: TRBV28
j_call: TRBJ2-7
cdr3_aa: CPGGFSYEQYF

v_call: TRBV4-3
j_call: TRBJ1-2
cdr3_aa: CASSRGQGYGYTF

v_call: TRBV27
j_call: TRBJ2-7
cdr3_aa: CASSLTQGAYEQYF

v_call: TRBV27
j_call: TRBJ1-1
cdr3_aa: CASSLTGSGTEAFF

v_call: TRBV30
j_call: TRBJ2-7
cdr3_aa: CAWRGTVAYEQYF

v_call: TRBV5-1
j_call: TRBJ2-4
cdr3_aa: CASSSHDRTTKNIQYF

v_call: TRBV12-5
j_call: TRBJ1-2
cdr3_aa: CASGLERRPYGYTF

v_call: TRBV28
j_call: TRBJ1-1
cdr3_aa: CASNFLGVTGGEAFF

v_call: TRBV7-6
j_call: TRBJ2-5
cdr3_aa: CASSRTGLQETQYF

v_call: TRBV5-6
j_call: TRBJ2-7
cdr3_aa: CASSVRYEQYF

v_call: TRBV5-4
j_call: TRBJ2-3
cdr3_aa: CASSLVSSTDTQYF

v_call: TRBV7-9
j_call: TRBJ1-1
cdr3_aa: CASSPRQGLNTEAFF

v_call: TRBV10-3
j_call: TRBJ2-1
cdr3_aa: CASSESRGREDNEQFF

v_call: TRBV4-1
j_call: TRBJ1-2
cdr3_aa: CASSQESGQLANYGYTF

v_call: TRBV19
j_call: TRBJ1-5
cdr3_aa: CASTPMDRGMDQPQHF

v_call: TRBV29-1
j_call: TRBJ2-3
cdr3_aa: CSVSTSTDTQYF

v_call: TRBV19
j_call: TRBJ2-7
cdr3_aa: CASSLSGRDEQYF